Listed below are T cell receptor beta chains from one sample, sequenced in a study of PD-1 blockade in classical Hodgkin lymphoma. Sequenced by immunoSEQ multiplex PCR; TCRdb stores in-frame clones only, minus some. The profile shows some 84,000 clones, under 90% of them singletons. The specimen comprised peripheral blood mononuclear cells (PBMCs), sampled at baseline. The receptors here all came from a human donor with classical Hodgkin lymphoma. Each CDR3 is given with its conserved first and last residue. Fields, in order: V gene, D gene, J gene, clone size, CDR3 protein, CDR3 DNA. A D gene is named only where the DNA matches it firmly. Clone size is stated in some rows and not others, as once, few, many or a class when expanded.

TRBV5-1	NA	TRBJ2-7	NA	CASSLEGESHEQYF	TGCGCCAGCAGCTTGGAGGGGGAAAGCCACGAGCAGTACTTC
TRBV5-4	NA	TRBJ1-2	NA	CASSLDTGSYGYTF	TGTGCCAGCAGCTTGGATACAGGGAGCTATGGCTACACCTTC
TRBV27	TRBD2	TRBJ2-1	NA	CASSLGLAGYDEQFF	TGTGCCAGCAGCCTGGGACTAGCGGGGTACGATGAGCAGTTCTTC
TRBV2	NA	TRBJ1-2	NA	CASSERGTNYGYTF	TGTGCCAGCAGTGAGAGGGGGACTAACTATGGCTACACCTTC
TRBV30	TRBD1	TRBJ2-2	NA	CAWSPPRDRTNTGELFF	TGTGCCTGGAGCCCACCCCGGGACAGGACGAACACCGGGGAGCTGTTTTTT
TRBV11-1	TRBD2	TRBJ2-4	once	CASSLRREGFKNIQYF	TGTGCCAGCAGCTTACGTCGGGAGGGCTTCAAAAACATTCAGTACTTC
TRBV6-5	TRBD2	TRBJ2-5	NA	CASRAGRETQYF	TGTGCCAGCAGAGCGGGGCGGGAGACCCAGTACTTC
TRBV16	NA	TRBJ1-1	few	CASSQWLLRNTEAFF	TGTGCCAGCAGCCAATGGCTGCTCAGGAACACTGAAGCTTTCTTT
TRBV18	NA	TRBJ1-5	NA	CASSPNPSQNQPQHF	TGTGCCAGCTCACCGAATCCATCTCAAAATCAGCCCCAGCATTTT
TRBV4-3	NA	TRBJ2-7	NA	CASSQDFGASGSYEQYF	TGCGCCAGCAGCCAAGATTTTGGTGCGAGCGGGTCTTACGAGCAGTACTTC
TRBV5-1	NA	TRBJ2-2	NA	CASREAWSGELFF	TGCGCCAGCAGGGAGGCTTGGTCCGGGGAGCTGTTTTTT
TRBV4-1	NA	TRBJ1-1	NA	CASSLQEGVDTEAFF	TGCGCCAGCAGCTTACAGGAAGGGGTGGACACTGAAGCTTTCTTT
TRBV30	NA	TRBJ2-5	NA	CAWSEWETQYF	TGTGCCTGGAGTGAATGGGAGACCCAGTACTTC
TRBV28	NA	TRBJ1-1	NA	CASSLGSEAFF	TGTGCCAGCAGCCTAGGGTCTGAAGCTTTCTTT
TRBV13	NA	TRBJ2-5	NA	CASSFQSAVETQYF	TGTGCCAGCAGCTTTCAAAGTGCGGTAGAGACCCAGTACTTC
TRBV5-4	TRBD2	TRBJ2-1	NA	CASSPDPGLANNEQFF	TGTGCCAGCAGCCCCGATCCGGGACTAGCGAACAATGAGCAGTTCTTC
TRBV19	TRBD1	TRBJ2-1	NA	CASSGQGGLSNEQFF	TGTGCCAGTAGTGGACAGGGGGGGTTAAGTAATGAGCAGTTCTTC
TRBV27	TRBD1	TRBJ1-5	NA	CATGTGDQPQHF	TGTGCAACCGGGACAGGGGATCAGCCCCAGCATTTT
TRBV6-5	NA	TRBJ1-5	NA	CASTHGGNQPQHF	TGTGCCAGCACTCACGGGGGAAATCAGCCCCAGCATTTT
TRBV19	NA	TRBJ2-7	NA	CASSIGPTYEQYF	TGTGCCAGTAGTATTGGACCAACTTACGAGCAGTACTTC
TRBV10-2	TRBD1	TRBJ2-7	NA	CASRPQGAGYEQYF	TGCGCCAGCAGACCACAGGGGGCAGGGTACGAGCAGTACTTC
TRBV19	NA	TRBJ1-3	few	CASSMSGSGNTIYF	TGTGCCAGTAGTATGAGTGGCTCTGGAAACACCATATATTTT
TRBV5-1	NA	TRBJ2-3	once	CASSLARMASTDTQYF	TGCGCCAGCAGCTTGGCCCGTATGGCTAGCACAGATACGCAGTATTTT
TRBV6-6	NA	TRBJ1-4	NA	CASSYIGVEEKLFF	TGTGCCAGCAGTTACATAGGGGTAGAGGAAAAACTGTTTTTT
TRBV5-6	NA	TRBJ2-3	NA	CASSLLGPGTDTQYF	TGTGCCAGCAGCTTATTGGGACCAGGCACAGATACGCAGTATTTT
TRBV18	NA	TRBJ1-4	once	CASSPARLNEKLFF	TGTGCCAGCTCACCAGCCAGGCTTAATGAAAAACTGTTTTTT
TRBV5-6	NA	TRBJ2-2	few	CASSFVPAGRTGELFF	TGTGCCAGCAGCTTCGTACCGGCGGGCCGCACCGGGGAGCTGTTTTTT